The present T cell receptor (beta chain) was sequenced within a study of T cell repertoires in cytomegalovirus infection. Background on the study: Public TCR beta signature analysis indicated the presence of both CMV infection and matching HLA type. Findings of the study overall: CMV-specific TCR beta clonotypes restricted by HLA-C were the ones dominating the ex vivo response.

Details on this clonotype: Its antigen is currently unknown. The junction differs from germline at one of its ends, possibly a read error.

TCRdb re-analysed the reads in MiXCR, keeping a single row per CDR3 protein. The data hold around 450,000 distinct CDR3 sequences, with about 33% observed a single time. CDR3 length: 15 amino acids. CDR1 is SGHTA and CDR2 is FQGNSA in the germline V gene. Sequencing was carried out using PBMCs. This sequence was found in a human donor in good health (CMV status not recorded). Some clones in this sample may be carry-over from other donors' samples. The chain links TRBV7-2 to TRBJ2-7, with TRBD1 matching 7 bases. In DNA, the CDR3 is TGTGACAGCAGCTTTCAGACAGGGTCGTCCTACGAGCATTACTTC. This gives the protein CDSSFQTGSSYEHYF. Full variable domain (remainder filled in from reference TRBV7-2 and TRBJ2-7): GAGVSQSPSNKVTEKGKDVELRCDPISGHTALYWYRQSLGQGLEFLIYFQGNSAPDKSGLPSDRFSAERTGGSVSTLTIQRTQQEDSAVYLCDSSFQTGSSYEHYFGPGTRLTVT.